This TCR beta chain was retrieved from a study of OX40 agonist ivuxolimab in advanced cancers. Study in general: Patients achieving partial responses numbered three: one hepatocellular carcinoma case and two cutaneous melanoma cases. Findings and caveats of the study: Among patients with partial responses at 0.1-3.0 mg/kg, clonal expansion was among the lowest. Normalized T-cell clonal expansion was also low in some nonresponders. In general, CD8+ T cells held more expanded clones than CD4+ did, on average.

Assay used: immunoSEQ multiplex PCR; TCRdb lists only in-frame clones, some missing. In the table there are around 130,000 clones, 93% of which are singletons. As concerns this clone: Its antigen remains unknown.

The clonotype originates from an adult with an advanced solid tumor such as melanoma, head and neck, liver or kidney cancer. This specimen was CD4+ or CD8+ T cells sorted from blood, taken in a trial of the OX40 agonist ivuxolimab.

CDR3 sequence (DNA): TGTGCCAGCAGCCCGCTGCGGGGTCGCTACGAGCAGTACTTC. This sequence encodes CASSPLRGRYEQYF. V and J are TRBV11-2 and TRBJ2-7, with D tentatively TRBD2 (6 bases). V was pared by 5 bases and J by 3 bases, with 14 bases between. The CDR3 spans 14 residues. CDR1 and CDR2 (germline): SGHAT, FQNNGV.